A single sample is the source of the 9 T cell receptor beta chains below, sequenced in a study of cytomegalovirus exposure and HLA in healthy donors. Sequencing used immunoSEQ multiplex PCR; TCRdb keeps in-frame clones, though not all of them. The table includes roughly 300,000 clones, around 89% detected once. Sequencing was performed on PBMCs. These receptors all come from a woman aged 18 to 35 in good health and CMV-seronegative.

Note on this clone: Other DNA sequences in the sample encode the same CDR3. The chain recombines TRBV28 with TRBJ2-3; weak D call: TRBD1 (6 bases). The CDR3 consists of 13 residues. Germline CDR1 is MDHEN and CDR2 is SYDVKM. V was shortened by 2 bases and J by 4 bases, with 7 bases between the two germline ends. The DNA of the CDR3 is TGTGCCAGCAGTTTACAGGGGCCAGATACGCAGTATTTT. Amino acids: CASSLQGPDTQYF.

The chain carries TRBV28 and TRBJ1-5; 7 nucleotides align to TRBD1. In germline, CDR1 is MDHEN, CDR2 SYDVKM. The J segment lost 2 bases and the V segment lost 1 base, leaving 5 bases of the junction unmatched. This CDR3 contains 16 residues. DNA of the CDR3: TGTGCCAGCAGTTTATTCGACAGGGTGGGCAATCAGCCCCAGCATTTT. The encoded protein is CASSLFDRVGNQPQHF.

The rearrangement links TRBV4-2 to TRBJ2-7, with TRBD2 matching over 7 bases. With 0 bases clipped from V and 2 bases from J, the junction kept 4 bases outside the gene matches. This CDR3 is built from 15 residues. Germline V CDR1 and CDR2: LGHNA, YNFKEQ. CDR3 DNA: TGTGCCAGCAGCCAAGATCCTAGCGGCGCCTACGAGCAGTACTTC. Its translation: CASSQDPSGAYEQYF.

The chain employs TRBV28 and TRBJ2-1; the D is unclear. Trimming removed 8 bases from V and 4 bases from J, with 6 bases in between. Germline assignment: CDR1 MDHEN and CDR2 SYDVKM. The CDR3 loop spans 11 amino acids. Here the CDR3 reads CASRWYNEQFF. For the CDR3, the DNA is TGTGCCAGCCGGTGGTACAATGAGCAGTTCTTC.

The rearrangement joins TRBV30 to TRBJ2-6; possible D gene TRBD1, 5 bases. The CDR3 is 14 residues long. Per the germline V gene, CDR1 is GTSNPN and CDR2 is SVGIG (reference sequence). Trimming left V 4 bases short and J 1 base short, with 8 bases between. The CDR3 here is CAWTGQSGANVLTF. CDR3 bases: TGTGCCTGGACAGGACAATCTGGGGCCAACGTCCTGACTTTC. Together with reference TRBV30 and TRBJ2-6, the CDR3 gives the full variable domain: SQTIHQWPATLVQPVGSPLSLECTVEGTSNPNLYWYRQAAGRGLQLLFYSVGIGQISSEVPQNLSASRPQDRQFILSSKKLLLSDSGFYLCAWTGQSGANVLTFGAGSRLTVL.

V gene TRBV2 combines with J gene TRBJ2-7; a possible D gene is TRBD2 (5 bases). The CDR3 is 16 residues long. Germline lookup yields CDR1 SNHLY and CDR2 FYNNEI. The germline V and J ends were trimmed by 3 bases and 2 bases, with 17 bases remaining between them. The CDR3 nucleotides are TGTGCCAGCAGTGAGACGAGCGGCAAACCTACCTACGAGCAGTACTTC. It specifies CASSETSGKPTYEQYF.

This chain links TRBV10-3 with TRBJ1-2, with a tentative D call TRBD1 (5 bases). The V end was cut by 0 bases, the J end by 6 bases, with 11 bases between. Germline CDR1 and CDR2: ENHRY and SYGVKD. This CDR3 contains 14 residues. CDR3 in amino acids: CAISESEQVDGYTF. The DNA for the CDR3 is TGTGCCATCAGTGAGTCCGAACAGGTTGATGGCTACACCTTC.

The chain links TRBV27 to TRBJ1-1; D remains unclear. Between the trimmed V and J ends, which lost 5 bases and 6 bases, there was a span of 13 bases. Germline values: CDR1 MNHEY, CDR2 SMNVEV (reference sequence). This CDR3 comprises 13 residues. The CDR3 bases are TGTGCCAGCAGTCGGACGGAGGATGCTGAAGCTTTCTTT. This sequence encodes CASSRTEDAEAFF.

The chain joins TRBV11-2 to TRBJ2-7; TRBD1 matches at 7 bases. The CDR3 has 17 amino acids. Germline CDR1 reads SGHAT; CDR2 reads FQNNGV. Trimming cost V 1 base and J 0 bases; bases outside gene matches: 9. CDR3 nucleotides: TGTGCCAGCAGCTTAGGGACAGGCGGAACGAGCTCCTACGAGCAGTACTTC. This gives the protein CASSLGTGGTSSYEQYF.